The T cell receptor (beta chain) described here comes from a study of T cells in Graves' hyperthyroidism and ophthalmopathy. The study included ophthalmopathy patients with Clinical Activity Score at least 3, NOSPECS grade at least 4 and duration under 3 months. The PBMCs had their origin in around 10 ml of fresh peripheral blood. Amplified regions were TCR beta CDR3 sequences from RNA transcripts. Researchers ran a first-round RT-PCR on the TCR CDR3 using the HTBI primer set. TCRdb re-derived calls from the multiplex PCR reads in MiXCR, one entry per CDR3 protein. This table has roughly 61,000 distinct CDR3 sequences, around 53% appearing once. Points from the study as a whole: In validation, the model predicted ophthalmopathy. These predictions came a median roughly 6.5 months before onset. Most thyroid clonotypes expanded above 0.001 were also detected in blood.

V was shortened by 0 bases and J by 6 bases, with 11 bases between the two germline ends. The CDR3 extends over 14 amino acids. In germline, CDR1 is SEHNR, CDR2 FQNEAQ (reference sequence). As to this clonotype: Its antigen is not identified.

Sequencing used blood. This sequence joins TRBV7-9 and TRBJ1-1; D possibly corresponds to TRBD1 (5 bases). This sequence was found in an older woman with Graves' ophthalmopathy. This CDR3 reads CASSLAGRAAEAFF. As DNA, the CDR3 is TGTGCCAGCAGCTTAGCGGGCAGGGCGGCTGAAGCTTTCTTT.